This is a list of T cell receptor beta chains from one sample in a study of blood T cell repertoires in COVID-19. Clones were read by immunoSEQ multiplex PCR, and TCRdb kept only the in-frame ones, dropping some. Of 120,000 to 150,000 clones listed, roughly 86% are singletons. Sequencing input: peripheral blood. These receptors were taken from a woman aged 50 to 65 with acute or convalescent COVID-19. Each CDR3 is given without its conserved first and last residue.

j_gene	v_gene	CDR3aa
TRBJ1-4	TRBV4-2	ASSQDKGQGSLGEKLF
TRBJ2-1	TRBV27	ASSLSLALEQF
TRBJ1-1	TRBV19	ASSIGQAMNTEAF
TRBJ1-5	TRBV6-6	ASSYGEFNQPQH
TRBJ2-1	TRBV27	ASRGRGYNEQF
TRBJ1-2	TRBV7-9	ASSSAGINYGYT
TRBJ1-5	TRBV23-1	ASSQSGRVGQPQH
TRBJ1-2	TRBV6-5	ASNGESDYYGYT
TRBJ1-3	TRBV4-2	ASSQERYRSAGNTIY
TRBJ1-1	TRBV9	ASSPNRGGTEAF
TRBJ2-2	TRBV9	ASNEREAGELF
TRBJ2-1	TRBV20-1	SASGGRAKVDEQF
TRBJ2-7	TRBV19	ASSVTGGEQY
TRBJ2-1	TRBV3-1/TRBV3-2	ASSLGPDPSSYNEQF
TRBJ2-2	TRBV19	ASTGLRDTGELF
TRBJ2-1	TRBV2	ASSERQGGNEQF
TRBJ2-7	TRBV19	ASSRDSSSYEQY
TRBJ1-1	TRBV5-4	ASSFSTRNTEAF
TRBJ1-5	TRBV19	ASSILARDNQPQH
TRBJ1-1	TRBV7-9	ASSLKGQGASNTEAF
TRBJ2-3	TRBV10-2	ASSESGTSGSTNTDTQY
TRBJ2-1	TRBV11-3	ASSLFSRSGNEQF
TRBJ1-2	TRBV7-8	ASSSRDRLKYGYT
TRBJ1-1	TRBV6-2/TRBV6-3	ASSRDGNTEAF
TRBJ1-6	TRBV6-1	ASSEYVGTADNSPLH
TRBJ2-7	TRBV7-6	ASSSSGGIPHEQY
TRBJ1-1	TRBV11-2	ASTSPGEAF
TRBJ1-2	TRBV6-2/TRBV6-3	ASSLQGYGYT
TRBJ1-6	TRBV27	ASSSDWNSPLH
TRBJ2-2	TRBV13	ASSSPYSTSGENTGELF
TRBJ2-7	TRBV6-5	ASRPGSSHYEQY
TRBJ2-1	TRBV3-1/TRBV3-2	ASSQDRVREAPNEQF
TRBJ2-7	TRBV12-2	ASRKTSGRYEQY
TRBJ2-7	TRBV12-3/TRBV12-4	ASPKLRGEQY
TRBJ2-3	TRBV11-2	ASSSTGVGTDTQY
TRBJ2-7	TRBV12-3/TRBV12-4	ASCFGQGGEQY
TRBJ2-7	TRBV5-1	ASSLGQGLEQY
TRBJ1-1	TRBV12-5	ASGLPTGNTEAF
TRBJ1-2	TRBV27	ASSFLGEGNYGYT